This T cell receptor beta chain is drawn from a study of blood T cell repertoires in COVID-19. About the study: Nucleic acid was either cDNA or gDNA, and it came from T cells, B-cell-depleted T cells, or PBMCs.

Individuals aged roughly 18 to 90 years were recruited from around 22 US areas. Clones were sequenced by immunoSEQ multiplex PCR, and TCRdb holds only the in-frame ones, with some missing. The table records a few hundred thousand clones, nearly 90% of them present only once. V shed 3 bases, J shed 6 bases, and the junction held 1 base outside the gene matches. CDR3 size: 12 residues. Germline CDR1 is DFQATT and CDR2 is SNEGSKA (reference sequence). This chain links TRBV20-1 with TRBJ2-2; 7 nucleotides match TRBD1. Sequencing input: PBMCs or T cells enriched from blood (not recorded which). The clonotype was recovered from a man aged 25 to 45 who had been exposed to COVID-19. CDR3 bases: TGCAGTGCTAGTCAGGGGGCCGGGGAGCTGTTTTTT. As protein: CSASQGAGELFF.